This T cell receptor (beta chain) originates from a study of cytomegalovirus exposure and HLA in healthy donors. Primers: 60 Vbeta forward and 13 Jbeta reverse. This table comes from immunoSEQ multiplex PCR, and its TCRdb copy is limited to in-frame clones, with some not included. The sample holds approximately 260,000 clones, 85% to 95% seen once. Study-wide points: Researchers catalogued over 150 TCR beta chains as cytomegalovirus-associated.

In the case of this clone: The antigen is unknown.

The receptor was isolated from a girl aged 2-9 years in good health and CMV-seronegative. Sequenced material: PBMCs.

In DNA, the CDR3 is TGTGCCAGCAGCTTGGAGTTCGCAGGGGGCGGTGGCAATCAGCCCCAGCATTTT. It translates to CASSLEFAGGGGNQPQHF. The chain combines TRBV5-8 with TRBJ1-5, with 8 bases identical to TRBD1. The CDR3 consists of 18 residues. With V trimmed by 0 bases and J by 2 bases, 10 bases remained unmatched. Germline V gene sequence: CDR1 SGHTS, CDR2 YDEGEE.